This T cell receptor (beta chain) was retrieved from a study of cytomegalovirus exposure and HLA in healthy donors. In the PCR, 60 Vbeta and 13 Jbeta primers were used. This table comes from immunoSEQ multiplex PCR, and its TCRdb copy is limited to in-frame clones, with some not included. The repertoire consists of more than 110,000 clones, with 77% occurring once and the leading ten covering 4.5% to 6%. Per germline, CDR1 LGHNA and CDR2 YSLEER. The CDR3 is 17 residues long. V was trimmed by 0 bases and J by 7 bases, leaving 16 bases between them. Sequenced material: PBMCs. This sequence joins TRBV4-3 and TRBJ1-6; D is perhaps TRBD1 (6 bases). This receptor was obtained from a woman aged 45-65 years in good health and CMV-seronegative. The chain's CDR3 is CASSQDKRQGWNSPLHF. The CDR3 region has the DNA TGCGCCAGCAGCCAAGATAAGAGGCAGGGGTGGAATTCACCCCTCCACTTT.